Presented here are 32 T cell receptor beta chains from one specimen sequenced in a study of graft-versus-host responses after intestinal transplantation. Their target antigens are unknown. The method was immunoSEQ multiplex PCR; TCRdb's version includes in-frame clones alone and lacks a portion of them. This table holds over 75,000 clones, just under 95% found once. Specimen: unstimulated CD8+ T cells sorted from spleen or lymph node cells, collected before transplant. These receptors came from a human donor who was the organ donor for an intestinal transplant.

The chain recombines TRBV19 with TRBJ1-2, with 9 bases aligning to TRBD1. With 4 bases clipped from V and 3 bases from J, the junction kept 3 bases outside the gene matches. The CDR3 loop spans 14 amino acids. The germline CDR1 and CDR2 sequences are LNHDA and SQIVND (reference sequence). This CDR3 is CASSSRDRDYGYTF. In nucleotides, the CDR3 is TGTGCCAGTAGTAGCCGGGACAGGGACTATGGCTACACCTTC.

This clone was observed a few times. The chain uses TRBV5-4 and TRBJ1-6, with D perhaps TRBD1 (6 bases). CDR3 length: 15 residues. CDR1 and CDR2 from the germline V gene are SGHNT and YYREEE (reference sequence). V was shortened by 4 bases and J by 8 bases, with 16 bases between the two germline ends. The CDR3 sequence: CASSTETGVDSPLHF. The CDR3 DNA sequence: TGTGCCAGCAGCACGGAGACAGGAGTAGATTCACCCCTCCACTTT. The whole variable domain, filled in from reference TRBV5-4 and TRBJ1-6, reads ETGVTQSPTHLIKTRGQQVTLRCSSQSGHNTVSWYQQALGQGPQFIFQYYREEENGRGNFPPRFSGLQFPNYSSELNVNALELDDSALYLCASSTETGVDSPLHFGNGTRLTVT.

DNA for the CDR3: TGTGCCAGCAGTGAAGGTATTGGCAGCAATCAGCCCCAGCATTTT. As protein: CASSEGIGSNQPQHF. This sequence joins TRBV25-1 and TRBJ1-5; D call uncertain. CDR3 size: 15 residues. V shed 2 bases and J shed 1 base, with 9 bases lying between them. Per the germline V gene, CDR1 is MGHDK and CDR2 is SYGVNS.

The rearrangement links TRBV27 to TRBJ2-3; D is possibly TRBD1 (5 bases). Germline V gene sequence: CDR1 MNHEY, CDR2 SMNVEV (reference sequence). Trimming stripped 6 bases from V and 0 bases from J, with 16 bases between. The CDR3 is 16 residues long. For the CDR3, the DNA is TGTGCCAGCAGCCCTCAGGGCACTTATAGCACAGATACGCAGTATTTT. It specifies CASSPQGTYSTDTQYF.

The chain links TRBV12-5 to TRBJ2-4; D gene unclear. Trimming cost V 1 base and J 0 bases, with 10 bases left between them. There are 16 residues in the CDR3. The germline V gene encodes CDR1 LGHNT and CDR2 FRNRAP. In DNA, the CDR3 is TGTGCTAGTGGTTTGGCTACAGAGCTAGCCAAAAACATTCAGTACTTC. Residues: CASGLATELAKNIQYF.

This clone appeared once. CDR3 sequence: CATSLDGNTEAFF. CDR3 coding DNA: TGTGCCACCAGCCTAGACGGGAACACTGAAGCTTTCTTT. The chain is built from TRBV6-4 and TRBJ1-1, with D unresolved. CDR1 and CDR2 (germline): MRHNA, SNTAGT. V was pared by 10 bases and J by 1 base, with 13 bases between. CDR3 length: 13 amino acids.

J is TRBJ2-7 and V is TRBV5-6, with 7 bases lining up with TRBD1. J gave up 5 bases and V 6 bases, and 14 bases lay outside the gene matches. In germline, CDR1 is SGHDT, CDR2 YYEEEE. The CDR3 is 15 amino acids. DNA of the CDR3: TGTGCCAGCAACAAACAGGGGTCACCTTTGGACGAGCAGTACTTC. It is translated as CASNKQGSPLDEQYF.

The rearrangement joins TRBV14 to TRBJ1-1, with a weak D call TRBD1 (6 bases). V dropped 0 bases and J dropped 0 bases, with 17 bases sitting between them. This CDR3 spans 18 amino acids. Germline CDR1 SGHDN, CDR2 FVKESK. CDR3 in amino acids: CASSQDTGSYRVNTEAFF. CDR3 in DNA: TGTGCCAGCAGCCAAGATACTGGGTCCTACAGGGTGAACACTGAAGCTTTCTTT.

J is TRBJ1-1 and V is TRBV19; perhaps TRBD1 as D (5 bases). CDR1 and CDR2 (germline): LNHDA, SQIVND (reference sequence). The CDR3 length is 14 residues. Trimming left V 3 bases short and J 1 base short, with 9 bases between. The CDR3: CASSIDGGNTEAFF. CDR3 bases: TGTGCCAGTAGTATTGACGGGGGGAACACTGAAGCTTTCTTT. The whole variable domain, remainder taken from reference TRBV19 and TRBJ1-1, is DGGITQSPKYLFRKEGQNVTLSCEQNLNHDAMYWYRQDPGQGLRLIYYSQIVNDFQKGDIAEGYSVSREKKESFPLTVTSAQKNPTAFYLCASSIDGGNTEAFFGQGTRLTVV.

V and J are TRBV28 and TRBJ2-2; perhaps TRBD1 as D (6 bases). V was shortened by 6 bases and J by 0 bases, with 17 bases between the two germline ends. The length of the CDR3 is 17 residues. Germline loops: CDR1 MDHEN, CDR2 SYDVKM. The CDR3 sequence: CASSRQDLGANTGELFF. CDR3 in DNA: TGTGCCAGCAGCCGACAGGACCTAGGAGCGAACACCGGGGAGCTGTTTTTT.

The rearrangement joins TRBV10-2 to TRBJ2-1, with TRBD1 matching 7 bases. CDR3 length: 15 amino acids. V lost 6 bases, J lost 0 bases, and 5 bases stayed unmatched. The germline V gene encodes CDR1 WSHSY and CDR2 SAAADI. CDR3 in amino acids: CASRHRGSSYNEQFF. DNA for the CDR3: TGCGCCAGCAGACACAGGGGCAGCTCCTACAATGAGCAGTTCTTC.

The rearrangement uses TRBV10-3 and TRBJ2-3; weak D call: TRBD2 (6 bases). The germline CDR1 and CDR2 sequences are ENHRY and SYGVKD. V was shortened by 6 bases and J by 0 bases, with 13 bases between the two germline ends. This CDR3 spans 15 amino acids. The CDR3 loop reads CAIRMTSFSTDTQYF. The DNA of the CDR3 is TGTGCCATCAGAATGACTAGTTTCAGCACAGATACGCAGTATTTT.

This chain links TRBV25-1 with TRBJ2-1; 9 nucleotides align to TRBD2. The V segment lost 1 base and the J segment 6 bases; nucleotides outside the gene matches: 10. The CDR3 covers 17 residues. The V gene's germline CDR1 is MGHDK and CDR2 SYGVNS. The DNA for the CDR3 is TGTGCCAGCAGTGAATTCTTTGCTAGCGGGGATCTCAATGAGCAGTTCTTC. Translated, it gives CASSEFFASGDLNEQFF.

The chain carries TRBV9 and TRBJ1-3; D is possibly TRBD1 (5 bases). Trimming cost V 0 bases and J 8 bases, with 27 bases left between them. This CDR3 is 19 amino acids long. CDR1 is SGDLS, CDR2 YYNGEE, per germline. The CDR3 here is CASSVAERPGILRRDTIYF. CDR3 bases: TGTGCCAGCAGCGTAGCAGAGCGTCCAGGGATTTTAAGGAGGGACACCATATATTTT.

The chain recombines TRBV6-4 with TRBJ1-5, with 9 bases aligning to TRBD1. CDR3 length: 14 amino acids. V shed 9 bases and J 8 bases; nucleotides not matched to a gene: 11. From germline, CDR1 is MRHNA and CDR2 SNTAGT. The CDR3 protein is CARQGAFFLKPQHF. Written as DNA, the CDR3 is TGTGCCAGACAGGGGGCTTTCTTCCTGAAGCCCCAGCATTTT.

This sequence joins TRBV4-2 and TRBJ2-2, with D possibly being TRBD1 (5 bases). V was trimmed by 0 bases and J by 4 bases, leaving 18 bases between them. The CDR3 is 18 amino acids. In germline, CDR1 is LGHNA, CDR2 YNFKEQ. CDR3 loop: CASSQDGISDTITGELFF. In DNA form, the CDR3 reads TGTGCCAGCAGCCAAGATGGTATTTCGGACACGATCACCGGGGAGCTGTTTTTT.

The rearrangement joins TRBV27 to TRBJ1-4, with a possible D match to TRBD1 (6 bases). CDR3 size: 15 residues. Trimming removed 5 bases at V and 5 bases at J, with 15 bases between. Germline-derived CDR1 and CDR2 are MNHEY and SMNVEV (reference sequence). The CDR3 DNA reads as TGTGCCAGCAGTATGACGACAGGCGGGAATGAAAAACTGTTTTTT. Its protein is CASSMTTGGNEKLFF. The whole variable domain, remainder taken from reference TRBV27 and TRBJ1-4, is EAQVTQNPRYLITVTGKKLTVTCSQNMNHEYMSWYRQDPGLGLRQIYYSMNVEVTDKGDVPEGYKVSRKEKRNFPLILESPSPNQTSLYFCASSMTTGGNEKLFFGSGTQLSVL.

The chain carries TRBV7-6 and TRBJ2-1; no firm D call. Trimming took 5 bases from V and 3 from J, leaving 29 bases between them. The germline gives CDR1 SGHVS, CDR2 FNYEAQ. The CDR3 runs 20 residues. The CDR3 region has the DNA TGTGCCAGCAGCCTAGAGATCCGATTCGGGTCCCGAGTCTTCTACAATGAGCAGTTCTTC. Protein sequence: CASSLEIRFGSRVFYNEQFF. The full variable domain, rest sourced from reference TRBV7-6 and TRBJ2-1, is GAGVSQSPRYKVTKRGQDVALRCDPISGHVSLYWYRQALGQGPEFLTYFNYEAQQDKSGLPNDRFSAERPEGSISTLTIQRTEQRDSAMYRCASSLEIRFGSRVFYNEQFFGPGTRLTVL.

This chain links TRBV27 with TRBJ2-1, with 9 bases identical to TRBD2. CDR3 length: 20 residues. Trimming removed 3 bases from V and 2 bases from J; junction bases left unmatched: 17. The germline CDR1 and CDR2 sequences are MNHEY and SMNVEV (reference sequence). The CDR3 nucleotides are TGTGCCAGCAGTTTTTCCTTAGTTGGTTGGCGGGGGGGCCCCTACAATGAGCAGTTCTTC. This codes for CASSFSLVGWRGGPYNEQFF.

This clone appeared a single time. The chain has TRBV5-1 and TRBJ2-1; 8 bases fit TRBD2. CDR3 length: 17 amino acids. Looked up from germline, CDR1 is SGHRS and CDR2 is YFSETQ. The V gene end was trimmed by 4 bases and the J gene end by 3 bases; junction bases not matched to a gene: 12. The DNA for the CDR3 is TGCGCCAGCAGCCTCCACGGGAGGGGGGGATACTACAATGAGCAGTTCTTC. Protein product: CASSLHGRGGYYNEQFF.

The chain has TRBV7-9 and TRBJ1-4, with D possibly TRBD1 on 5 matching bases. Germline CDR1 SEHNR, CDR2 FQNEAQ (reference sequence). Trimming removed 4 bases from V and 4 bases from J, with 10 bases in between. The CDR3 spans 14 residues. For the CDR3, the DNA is TGTGCCAGCAGCTACCAGGGACTTAATGAAAAACTGTTTTTT. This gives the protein CASSYQGLNEKLFF.

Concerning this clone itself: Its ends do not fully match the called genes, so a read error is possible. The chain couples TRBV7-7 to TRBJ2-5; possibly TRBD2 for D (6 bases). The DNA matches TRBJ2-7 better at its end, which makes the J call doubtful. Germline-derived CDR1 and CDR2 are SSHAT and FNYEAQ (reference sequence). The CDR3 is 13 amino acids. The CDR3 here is CASSLSREYEQYF. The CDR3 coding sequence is TGTGCTAGCAGCCTCAGCCGGGAGTACGAGCAGTACTTC.

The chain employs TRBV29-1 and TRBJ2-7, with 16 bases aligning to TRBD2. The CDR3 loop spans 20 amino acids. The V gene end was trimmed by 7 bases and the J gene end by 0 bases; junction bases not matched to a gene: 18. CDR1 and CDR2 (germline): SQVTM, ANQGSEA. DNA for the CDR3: TGCAGCGCTTACAATAACTTGGGACTAGCGGGAGGGCCTTACTCCTACGAGCAGTACTTC. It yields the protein CSAYNNLGLAGGPYSYEQYF.

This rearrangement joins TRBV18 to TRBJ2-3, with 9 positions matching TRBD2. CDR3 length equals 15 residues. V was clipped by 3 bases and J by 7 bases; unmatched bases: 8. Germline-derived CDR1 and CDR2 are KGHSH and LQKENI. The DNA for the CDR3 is TGTGCCAGCTCACCCGAGCGGGGGGCCGGATATACGCAGTATTTT. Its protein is CASSPERGAGYTQYF.

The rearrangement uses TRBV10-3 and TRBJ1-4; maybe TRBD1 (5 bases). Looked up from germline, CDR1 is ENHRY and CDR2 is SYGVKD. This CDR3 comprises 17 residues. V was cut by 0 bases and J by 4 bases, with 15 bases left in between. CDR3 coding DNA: TGTGCCATCAGTGAGTCGCGGATCGACAGTCGTAATGAAAAACTGTTTTTT. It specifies CAISESRIDSRNEKLFF.

The CDR3 loop is CASSKQGEERSPIYEQYF. DNA for the CDR3: TGTGCCAGCAGCAAACAGGGGGAGGAACGGAGCCCCATCTACGAGCAGTACTTC. V usage is TRBV21-1 and J usage is TRBJ2-7; the tabulated D call, TRBD1, remains unverified against the DNA. TRBV21-1 is termed a pseudogene. The CDR3 is 18 residues long.

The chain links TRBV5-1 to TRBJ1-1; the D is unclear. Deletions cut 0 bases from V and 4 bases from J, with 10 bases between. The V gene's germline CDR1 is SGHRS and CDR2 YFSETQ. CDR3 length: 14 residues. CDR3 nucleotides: TGCGCCAGCAGCTTGGATGGGTCGGGCACTGAAGCTTTCTTT. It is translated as CASSLDGSGTEAFF.

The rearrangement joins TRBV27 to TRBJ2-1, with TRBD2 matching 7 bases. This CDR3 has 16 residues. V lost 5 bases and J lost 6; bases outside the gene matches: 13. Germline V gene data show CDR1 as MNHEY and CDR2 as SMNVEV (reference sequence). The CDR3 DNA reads TGTGCCAGCAGTCTAGGCATGCGGGAGATCCCCAATGAGCAGTTCTTC. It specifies CASSLGMREIPNEQFF.

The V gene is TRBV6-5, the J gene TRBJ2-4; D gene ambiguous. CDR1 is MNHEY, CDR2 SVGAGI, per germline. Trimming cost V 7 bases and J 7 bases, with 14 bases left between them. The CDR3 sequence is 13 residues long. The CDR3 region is CASTKPNWNIQYF. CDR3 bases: TGTGCCAGCACCAAGCCGAATTGGAACATTCAGTACTTC.

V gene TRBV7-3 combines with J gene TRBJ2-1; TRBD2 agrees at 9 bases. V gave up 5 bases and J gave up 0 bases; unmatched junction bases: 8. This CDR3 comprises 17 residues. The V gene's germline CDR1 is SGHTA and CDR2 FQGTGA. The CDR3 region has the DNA TGTGCCAGCAGCGGAGGGACTAGCCGCAGCTCCTACAATGAGCAGTTCTTC. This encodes CASSGGTSRSSYNEQFF.

The CDR3 region is CASSSDRGGYYGYTF. CDR3 in DNA: TGTGCCAGCAGCTCAGACAGGGGGGGATACTATGGCTACACCTTC. The V and J genes are TRBV5-6 and TRBJ1-2; TRBD1 agrees at 9 bases. CDR3 size: 15 residues. Trimming removed 3 bases from V and 3 bases from J; junction bases left unmatched: 6. Per germline, CDR1 SGHDT and CDR2 YYEEEE.

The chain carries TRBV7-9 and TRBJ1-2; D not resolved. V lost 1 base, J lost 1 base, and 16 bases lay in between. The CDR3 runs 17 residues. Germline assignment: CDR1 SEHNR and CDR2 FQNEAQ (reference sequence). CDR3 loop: CASSLVAAAGHNYGYTF. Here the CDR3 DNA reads TGTGCCAGCAGCTTAGTGGCGGCCGCCGGCCATAACTATGGCTACACCTTC.